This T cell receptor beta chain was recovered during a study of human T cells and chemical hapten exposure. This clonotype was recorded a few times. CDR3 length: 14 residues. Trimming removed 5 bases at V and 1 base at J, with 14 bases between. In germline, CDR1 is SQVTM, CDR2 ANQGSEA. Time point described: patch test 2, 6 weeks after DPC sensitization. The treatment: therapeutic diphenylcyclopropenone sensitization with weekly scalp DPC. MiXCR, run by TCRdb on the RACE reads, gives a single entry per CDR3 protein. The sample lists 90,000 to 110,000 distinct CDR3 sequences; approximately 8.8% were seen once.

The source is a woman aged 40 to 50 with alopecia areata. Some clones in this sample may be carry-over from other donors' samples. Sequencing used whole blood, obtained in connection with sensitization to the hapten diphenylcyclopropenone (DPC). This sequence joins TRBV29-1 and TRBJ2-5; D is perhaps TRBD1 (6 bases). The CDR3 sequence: CSVPQWGRQETQYF. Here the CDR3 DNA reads TGCAGCGTTCCTCAGTGGGGGCGCCAAGAGACCCAGTACTTC.